Sequencing of this TCR beta chain was carried out in a study of CD8+ T cells in alopecia areata. Study at large: Treatment comprised oral tofacitinib, 5 to 10 mg twice daily, in treated patients.

Notes on this clone: Its antigen is unknown.

The study's findings and limits: Clonality exceeded that of normal scalp in lesional scalp, most notably in alopecia totalis/universalis. Shared TCR sequences were less clear between patients than in mice, possibly partly from HLA diversity.

Sequencing used cDNA as its template, made by extracting RNA and reverse transcribing it. Only in-frame clones appear in the TCRdb table, and some are missing; sequencing was by immunoSEQ multiplex PCR. Of 200,000 to 250,000 clones detected, around 62% appear once; the ten largest clones hold approximately 0.44%. V was pared by 2 bases and J by 3 bases, with 7 bases between. The CDR3 has 12 amino acids. Looked up from germline, CDR1 is GTSNPN and CDR2 is SVGIG (reference sequence). Lesional scalp punch biopsies and peripheral blood were collected from alopecia areata patients. Sequencing was performed on CD4+ T cells sorted from blood, taken at week 0. V is TRBV30 and J is TRBJ1-2, with D maybe TRBD1 (5 bases). This TCR derives from a human donor with alopecia areata. CDR3 bases: TGTGCCTGGAGTACAGGATACTATGGCTACACCTTC. Protein sequence: CAWSTGYYGYTF.